The next 27 T cell receptor beta chains were all read from a single sample in a study of T cell repertoires in cytomegalovirus infection. Antigens of these TCRs are unknown. TCRdb re-analysed the reads in MiXCR, keeping a single row per CDR3 protein. This sample has just under 500,000 distinct CDR3 sequences, with 30% to 40% found just once. Sequenced material: cultured PBMCs, taken from culture after CMV antigen stimulation. These TCRs come from a human donor in good health (CMV status not recorded). Some clones in this sample may be carry-over from other donors' samples.

The chain links TRBV6-5 to TRBJ2-7; D is undetermined. The V and J ends lost 9 bases and 3 bases respectively, with 9 bases between them. The CDR3 runs to 11 residues. Germline V CDR1 and CDR2: MNHEY, SVGAGI. In DNA, the CDR3 is TGTGCCAGTTCAAACTACTACGAGCAGTACTTC. It yields the protein CASSNYYEQYF.

The chain has TRBV29-1 and TRBJ1-1, with 7 positions matching TRBD1. Losses at the gene ends were 4 bases for V and 1 base for J; bases not matched to a gene: 6. The CDR3 consists of 14 residues. Germline V lookup: CDR1 SQVTM, CDR2 ANQGSEA. For the CDR3, the DNA is TGCAGCGTTGCGGGCAGGGGGTCGAACACTGAAGCTTTCTTT. As protein: CSVAGRGSNTEAFF.

This clonotype was detected a few times. The gene calls are TRBV27 and TRBJ2-3; the D call may be TRBD1 or TRBD2 (6 bases each). V lost 2 bases and J 9 bases, leaving 15 bases between the germline ends. This CDR3 has 14 residues. Germline lookup yields CDR1 MNHEY and CDR2 SMNVEV (reference sequence). The CDR3 coding sequence is TGTGCCAGCAGTTTAAGTCATAGGGGGGAGACGCAGTATTTT. It encodes CASSLSHRGETQYF.

This rearrangement joins TRBV24-1 to TRBJ1-2, with D maybe TRBD1 (6 bases). Germline V CDR1 and CDR2: KGHDR, SFDVKD. The CDR3 extends over 15 amino acids. The V and J ends lost 4 bases and 6 bases respectively, with 17 bases between them. The CDR3 is CATSEPQGKFNGYTF. The CDR3 nucleotides read TGTGCCACCAGTGAGCCACAGGGAAAGTTTAATGGCTACACCTTC.

The chain has TRBV4-2 and TRBJ2-1; no reliable D call. The CDR3 is 16 residues long. Germline values: CDR1 LGHNA, CDR2 YNFKEQ. The V and J ends lost 0 bases and 5 bases respectively, with 14 bases between them. CDR3 DNA: TGTGCCAGCAGCCAAGAAGGAGCTGGAGTGGACAATGAGCAGTTCTTC. Protein sequence: CASSQEGAGVDNEQFF.

This chain uses TRBV7-9 with TRBJ2-5, with TRBD1 identical over 9 bases. CDR1 is SEHNR, CDR2 FQNEAQ, per germline (reference sequence). Trimming removed 3 bases from V and 0 bases from J; junction bases left unmatched: 2. The CDR3 has 15 residues. The chain's CDR3 is CASSLGTGYQETQYF. CDR3 in DNA: TGTGCCAGCAGCTTGGGGACAGGGTACCAAGAGACCCAGTACTTC.

The chain employs TRBV28 and TRBJ1-1; 8 bases align to TRBD1. V dropped 3 bases and J dropped 0; count of bases not matched to a gene: 6. CDR3 size: 16 residues. The V gene's germline CDR1 is MDHEN and CDR2 SYDVKM. CDR3 DNA: TGTGCCAGCAGTTTCTTCGGACAGGGCGTGAACACTGAAGCTTTCTTT. Residues: CASSFFGQGVNTEAFF. Supplemented by reference TRBV28 and TRBJ1-1, the full variable domain reads DVKVTQSSRYLVKRTGEKVFLECVQDMDHENMFWYRQDPGLGLRLIYFSYDVKMKEKGDIPEGYSVSREKKERFSLILESASTNQTSMYLCASSFFGQGVNTEAFFGQGTRLTVV.

The chain's CDR3 is CASSFGPRGTFYF. The CDR3 DNA follows: TGTGCCAGCAGCTTTGGGCCCCGGGGGACATTCTACTTC. The chain employs TRBV7-2 and TRBJ2-4; the D gene could be TRBD1 or TRBD2 (6 bases each). Trimming took off 3 bases at V and 16 bases at J, with 19 bases between the two ends. The CDR3 runs to 13 residues. Germline-derived CDR1 and CDR2 are SGHTA and FQGNSA.

There are many counts of this clonotype. This sequence joins TRBV12-3 or TRBV12-4 and TRBJ1-1; unclear D gene. This CDR3 is 13 amino acids long. V was pared by 5 bases and J by 1 base, with 8 bases between. The CDR3 is CASSPRQNTEAFF. The CDR3 DNA sequence: TGTGCCAGCAGTCCGAGACAGAACACTGAAGCTTTCTTT.

This clonotype was picked up a small number of times. This chain uses TRBV7-2 with TRBJ2-5; tentatively, D is TRBD2 (6 bases). This CDR3 comprises 16 residues. Germline values: CDR1 SGHTA, CDR2 FQGNSA. The V gene lost 2 bases and the J gene lost 2 bases, with 15 bases spanning the gap. In DNA form, the CDR3 reads TGTGCCAGCAGCTTATTCCGGGAGTCGAGGCAAGAGACCCAGTACTTC. It is translated as CASSLFRESRQETQYF.

V is TRBV15 and J is TRBJ2-3; TRBD2 agrees at 8 bases. The germline gives CDR1 LNHNV, CDR2 YYDKDF (reference sequence). The ends lost 3 bases at V and 2 bases at J; junction bases unmatched: 4. The CDR3 consists of 15 residues. In DNA, the CDR3 is TGTGCCACCAGCAGTAGCGGGGCCCCCACAGATACGCAGTATTTT. Translated, it gives CATSSSGAPTDTQYF.

This clonotype was detected a few times. V is TRBV6-2 or TRBV6-3 and J is TRBJ2-3; D is undetermined. The V end lost 2 bases, the J end lost 2 bases, and 8 bases lay between the germline ends. The CDR3 length is 14 residues. The germline CDR1 and CDR2 sequences are MNHEY and SVGEGT. CDR3: CASSYRPPTDTQYF. CDR3 nucleotides: TGTGCCAGCAGTTACAGACCGCCCACAGATACGCAGTATTTT.

This clonotype showed up just a few times. The rearrangement uses TRBV27 and TRBJ2-2; perhaps TRBD1 as D (6 bases). The V and J ends lost 6 bases and 0 bases respectively, with 14 bases between them. This CDR3 is built from 16 residues. Germline V lookup: CDR1 MNHEY, CDR2 SMNVEV (reference sequence). CDR3 coding DNA: TGTGCCAGCAGCGGACCGGGACAAGCGAACACCGGGGAGCTGTTTTTT. It encodes CASSGPGQANTGELFF.

The V call is TRBV6-2 or TRBV6-3, the J call TRBJ2-7, with a possible D match to TRBD1 (6 bases). V shed 6 bases and J shed 6 bases, with 12 bases lying between them. CDR1 is MNHEY, CDR2 SVGEGT, per germline. This CDR3 has 12 amino acids. The CDR3: CASSTGNGEQYF. CDR3 nucleotide sequence: TGTGCCAGCAGCACAGGGAACGGCGAGCAGTACTTC.

This clonotype came up many times. The chain links TRBV7-8 to TRBJ1-2; D may be TRBD1 (6 bases). Trimming cost V 5 bases and J 6 bases, with 13 bases left between them. CDR3 size: 13 residues. Germline V gives CDR1 SGHVS, CDR2 FQNEAQ. For the CDR3, the DNA is TGTGCCAGCAGCCCCGGGCAGGGGAATGGCTACACCTTC. Protein product: CASSPGQGNGYTF. Using reference TRBV7-8 and TRBJ1-2 for the parts outside the CDR3, the full variable domain is GAGVSQSPRYKVAKRGQDVALRCDPISGHVSLFWYQQALGQGPEFLTYFQNEAQLDKSGLPSDRFFAERPEGSVSTLKIQRTQQEDSAVYLCASSPGQGNGYTFGSGTRLTVV.

This clonotype was seen a few times. The chain combines TRBV24-1 with TRBJ1-2; D unclear. Germline values: CDR1 KGHDR, CDR2 SFDVKD. This CDR3 has 12 residues. V was pared by 4 bases and J by 8 bases, with 10 bases between. Written as DNA, the CDR3 is TGTGCCACCAGTGACACACGCTTCGGCTACACCTTC. Translated: CATSDTRFGYTF.

The V and J genes are TRBV5-4 and TRBJ2-2; the D gene is possibly TRBD2 (6 bases). Germline V gene data show CDR1 as SGHNT and CDR2 as YYREEE (reference sequence). The length of the CDR3 is 16 residues. V was shortened by 0 bases and J by 3 bases, with 12 bases between the two germline ends. CDR3 sequence (DNA): TGTGCCAGCAGCTTGGTGGCGGGAAGGGACACCGGGGAGCTGTTTTTT. Its translation: CASSLVAGRDTGELFF.

This clonotype was observed at least ten times. The rearrangement uses TRBV12-3 or TRBV12-4 and TRBJ1-6, with a possible D match to TRBD1 (5 bases). The CDR3 covers 14 residues. Trimming took off 2 bases at V and 9 bases at J, with 11 bases between the two ends. The CDR3, as DNA: TGTGCCAGCAGTTTACAGGGAAGTGGTTCACCCCTCCACTTT. Translated: CASSLQGSGSPLHF.

Only a few counts were recorded for this clonotype. The chain joins TRBV7-2 to TRBJ1-6; no definite D call. Germline assignment: CDR1 SGHTA and CDR2 FQGNSA. Trimming removed 8 bases from V and 9 bases from J, with 14 bases in between. CDR3 length equals 13 residues. The CDR3 loop reads CASRKAVGSPLHF. The CDR3 bases are TGTGCCAGCCGAAAGGCGGTCGGTTCACCCCTCCACTTT.

In nucleotides, the CDR3 is TGTGCCAGCAGTGAAAAAGCAAAGGAGTTCTTC. Residues: CASSEKAKEFF. The V and J genes are TRBV6-1 and TRBJ2-1; D not certain. In germline, CDR1 is MNHNS, CDR2 SASEGT. The CDR3 contains 11 residues. V was trimmed by 2 bases and J by 14 bases, leaving 10 bases between them.

The genes are TRBV15 and TRBJ2-3; D assignment may be TRBD1 or TRBD2 (5 bases each). The V gene's germline CDR1 is LNHNV and CDR2 YYDKDF (reference sequence). V was shortened by 0 bases and J by 1 base, with 11 bases between the two germline ends. The CDR3 loop spans 16 amino acids. Here the CDR3 reads CATSRDMLGGTDTQYF. The CDR3 nucleotides are TGTGCCACCAGCAGAGATATGTTGGGGGGCACAGATACGCAGTATTTT.

This clonotype came up a few times. The V call is TRBV7-9, the J call TRBJ2-3, with TRBD1 as a possible D gene (6 bases). Germline V lookup: CDR1 SEHNR, CDR2 FQNEAQ (reference sequence). This CDR3 has 18 amino acids. Trimming took off 3 bases at V and 4 bases at J, with 23 bases between the two ends. CDR3 region: CASSFKGELPSSADTQYF. In DNA, the CDR3 is TGTGCCAGCAGCTTTAAGGGGGAACTACCATCATCGGCAGATACGCAGTATTTT.

This clonotype has ten or more counts. This chain connects TRBV7-2 to TRBJ2-3; TRBD2 agrees at 13 bases. Germline-derived CDR1 and CDR2 are SGHTA and FQGNSA. Unmatched junction bases numbered 7, after V lost 4 bases and J lost 6 bases. The CDR3 covers 16 residues. Here the CDR3 DNA reads TGTGCCAGCAGCTCGAGACTAGCGGGAGGTGGGGATACGCAGTATTTT. This sequence encodes CASSSRLAGGGDTQYF.

The chain uses TRBV20-1 and TRBJ2-7, with D unresolved. This CDR3 spans 12 amino acids. The V end was cut by 5 bases, the J end by 5 bases, with 13 bases between. Germline values: CDR1 DFQATT, CDR2 SNEGSKA (reference sequence). The CDR3 spells CSASQAANEQYF. The CDR3 bases are TGCAGTGCTTCCCAGGCTGCGAACGAGCAGTACTTC.

As regards this clonotype: The junction shows a germline mismatch at one end, possibly a read error. The chain is built from TRBV10-3 and TRBJ1-4, with TRBD1 identical over 8 bases. This CDR3 region has 13 residues. Looked up from germline, CDR1 is ENHRY and CDR2 is SYGVKD. CDR3 bases: TGTGCCATCAGTGAGTCACTACAGGGGGAGGCCATTTTT. It is translated as CAISESLQGEAIF.

The J gene is TRBJ2-2, the V gene TRBV7-8; a weak D match, TRBD1 (5 bases). Germline CDR1 reads SGHVS; CDR2 reads FQNEAQ. CDR3 length: 16 amino acids. The V end lost 3 bases, the J end lost 0 bases, and 11 bases lay between the germline ends. The CDR3 DNA follows: TGTGCCAGCAGCTTCCGACAGAAATCGAACACCGGGGAGCTGTTTTTT. It yields the protein CASSFRQKSNTGELFF.

This clonotype was found many times. The rearrangement joins TRBV7-2 to TRBJ2-7, with 8 bases lining up with TRBD1. This CDR3 spans 14 amino acids. After removal of 5 bases from V and 0 bases from J, the junction contained 3 bases not matched to a gene. Looked up from germline, CDR1 is SGHTA and CDR2 is FQGNSA. The CDR3 here is CASSLQGDSYEQYF. The CDR3 DNA sequence: TGTGCCAGCAGCCTACAGGGGGACTCCTACGAGCAGTACTTC.